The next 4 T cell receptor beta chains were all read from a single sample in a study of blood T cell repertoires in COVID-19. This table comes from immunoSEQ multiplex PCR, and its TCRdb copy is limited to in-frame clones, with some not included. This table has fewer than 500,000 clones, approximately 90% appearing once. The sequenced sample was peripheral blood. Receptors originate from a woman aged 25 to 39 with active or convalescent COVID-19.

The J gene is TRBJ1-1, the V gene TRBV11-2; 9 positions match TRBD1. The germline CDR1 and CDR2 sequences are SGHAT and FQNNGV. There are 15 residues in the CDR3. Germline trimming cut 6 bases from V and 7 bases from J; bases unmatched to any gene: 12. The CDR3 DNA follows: TGTGCCAGCAGGCCCACAGGGGGCCCACAAATTGAAGCTTTCTTT. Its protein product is CASRPTGGPQIEAFF.

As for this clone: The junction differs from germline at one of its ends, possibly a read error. The CDR3 region has the DNA TGTGCCAGCACTTACAGCCATGAGGCCAAAAACATTCAGTACTTC. Its protein is CASTYSHEAKNIQYF. This rearrangement joins TRBV6-5 to TRBJ2-4; the D is unclear. The CDR3 covers 15 residues. Germline V gene lookup returns CDR1 MNHEY and CDR2 SVGAGI.

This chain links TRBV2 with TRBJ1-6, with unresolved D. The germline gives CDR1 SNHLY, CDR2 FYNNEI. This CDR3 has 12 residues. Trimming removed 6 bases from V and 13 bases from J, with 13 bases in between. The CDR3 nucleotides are TGTGCCAGCAGGGCAGGAGGGATCCCCCTCCACTTT. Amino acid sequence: CASRAGGIPLHF.

CDR3 amino acids: CASSLGGVSNQPQHF. The DNA for the CDR3 is TGTGCCAGCAGCTTAGGGGGGGTTAGCAATCAGCCCCAGCATTTT. The rearrangement uses TRBV7-6 and TRBJ1-5; TRBD1 is a possible D gene (5 bases). The CDR3 loop spans 15 amino acids. Trimming took 1 base from V and 0 from J, leaving 7 bases between them. Per the germline V gene, CDR1 is SGHVS and CDR2 is FNYEAQ.